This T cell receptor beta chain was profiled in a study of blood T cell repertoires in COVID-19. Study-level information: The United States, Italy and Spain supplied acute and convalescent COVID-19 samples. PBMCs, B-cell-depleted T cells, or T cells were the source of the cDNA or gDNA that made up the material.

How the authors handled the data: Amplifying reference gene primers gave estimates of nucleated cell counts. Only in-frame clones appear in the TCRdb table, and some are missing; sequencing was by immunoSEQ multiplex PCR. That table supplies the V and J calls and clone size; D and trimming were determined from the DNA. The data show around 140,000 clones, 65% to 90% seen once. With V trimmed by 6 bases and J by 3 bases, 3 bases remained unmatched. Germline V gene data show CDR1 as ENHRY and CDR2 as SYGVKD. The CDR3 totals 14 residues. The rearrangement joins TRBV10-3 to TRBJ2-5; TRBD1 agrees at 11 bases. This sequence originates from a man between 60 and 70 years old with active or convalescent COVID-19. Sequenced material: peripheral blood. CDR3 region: CAIRGTGGEETQYF. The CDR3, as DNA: TGTGCCATCAGAGGGACAGGGGGAGAAGAGACCCAGTACTTC.